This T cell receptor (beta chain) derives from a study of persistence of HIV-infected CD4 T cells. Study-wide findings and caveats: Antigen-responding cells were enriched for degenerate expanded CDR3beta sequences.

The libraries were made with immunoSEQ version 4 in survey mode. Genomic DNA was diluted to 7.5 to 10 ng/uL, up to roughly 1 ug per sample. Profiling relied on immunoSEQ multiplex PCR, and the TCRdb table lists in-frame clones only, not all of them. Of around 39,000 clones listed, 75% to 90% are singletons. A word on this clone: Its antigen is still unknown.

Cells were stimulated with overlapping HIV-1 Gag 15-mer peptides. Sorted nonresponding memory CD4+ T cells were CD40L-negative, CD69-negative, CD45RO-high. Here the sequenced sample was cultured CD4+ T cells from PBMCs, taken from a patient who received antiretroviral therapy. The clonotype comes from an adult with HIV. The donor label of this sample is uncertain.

The CDR3 DNA is TGTGCCAGCAGCCTCTGGGCAGCCTCTGGGGCCAACGTCCTGACTTTC. Encoded protein: CASSLWAASGANVLTF. The rearrangement uses TRBV3-1 (or the pseudogene TRBV3-2) and TRBJ2-6; D gene unclear. CDR3 size: 16 residues. Germline V gene sequence: CDR1 LGHDT, CDR2 YNNKEL (reference sequence). V shed 4 bases and J shed 0 bases, with 10 bases lying between them.